The sequence of this T cell receptor (beta chain) was determined in a study of T cell responses to AZD1222 COVID-19 vaccine. General observations from the study: Baseline testing showed seropositivity in only 5 or 6 AZD1222 recipients. The sample set comprised mostly white British donors with more females, and clonal diversity was possibly underestimated. Spike-specific TCRs gained breadth and depth after people received two AZD1222 doses.

The table came from immunoSEQ multiplex PCR; TCRdb's copy has only in-frame clones and leaves some out. The sample records fewer than 150,000 clones, approximately 90% being singletons. CDR1 and CDR2 from the germline V gene are MDHEN and SYDVKM. Unmatched junction bases numbered 6, after V lost 4 bases and J lost 2 bases. This CDR3 has 15 residues. Notes on this clone: Antigen specificity is unknown.

The sample in question was peripheral blood, obtained on day 0 of AZD1222 vaccination. V is TRBV28 and J is TRBJ2-3, with 7 nucleotides matching TRBD1. The TCR sequence derives from an adult in good health. CDR3: CASSSHQGVTDTQYF. CDR3 DNA sequence: TGTGCCAGCAGTTCCCATCAGGGGGTCACAGATACGCAGTATTTT. Looking up the rest from reference TRBV28 and TRBJ2-3 gives the full variable domain: DVKVTQSSRYLVKRTGEKVFLECVQDMDHENMFWYRQDPGLGLRLIYFSYDVKMKEKGDIPEGYSVSREKKERFSLILESASTNQTSMYLCASSSHQGVTDTQYFGPGTRLTVL.